What follows are 28 T cell receptor beta chains derived from one specimen sequenced in a study of CD8+ T cells in alopecia areata. The treatment denotes: oral pan-JAK inhibitor, 5-10 mg twice daily. Reverse transcribed after extraction, RNA yielded cDNA as the sequencing template. Sequencing used immunoSEQ multiplex PCR; TCRdb keeps in-frame clones, though not all of them. The sample has 150,000 to 200,000 clones; less than 65% are singletons. The sample in question was CD4+ T cells sorted from blood, obtained at week 24, from a patient treated with tofacitinib. The receptors were sampled from a human donor with alopecia areata.

The chain joins TRBV5-1 to TRBJ2-2; 7 bases fit TRBD1. Germline CDR1 reads SGHRS; CDR2 reads YFSETQ. This CDR3 has 15 amino acids. The J segment lost 6 bases and the V segment lost 4 bases, leaving 9 bases of the junction unmatched. The CDR3, as DNA: TGCGCCAGCAGCCCCATGACAGGGCTCGCCGGGGAGCTGTTTTTT. Amino acids: CASSPMTGLAGELFF.

The chain employs TRBV30 and TRBJ2-3; the D is unclear. Germline CDR1 is GTSNPN and CDR2 is SVGIG (reference sequence). The CDR3 runs 13 residues. The germline V and J ends were trimmed by 5 bases and 5 bases, with 14 bases remaining between them. CDR3: CAWGLGTRDTQYF. The CDR3 nucleotides are TGTGCCTGGGGCCTTGGTACAAGAGATACGCAGTATTTT. Together with reference TRBV30 and TRBJ2-3, the CDR3 gives the full variable domain: SQTIHQWPATLVQPVGSPLSLECTVEGTSNPNLYWYRQAAGRGLQLLFYSVGIGQISSEVPQNLSASRPQDRQFILSSKKLLLSDSGFYLCAWGLGTRDTQYFGPGTRLTVL.

The genes are TRBV11-2 and TRBJ2-7; D is ambiguous. The CDR3 extends over 14 amino acids. Germline lookup yields CDR1 SGHAT and CDR2 FQNNGV. V was pared by 0 bases and J by 3 bases, with 9 bases between. DNA for the CDR3: TGTGCCAGCAGCTTAGATACGATCCGCTACGAGCAGTACTTC. This gives the protein CASSLDTIRYEQYF.

This clone was counted at least ten times. The chain recombines TRBV5-6 with TRBJ2-3; unclear D gene. The germline V gene encodes CDR1 SGHDT and CDR2 YYEEEE. V gave up 1 base and J gave up 1 base, with 16 bases separating them. This CDR3 spans 17 amino acids. In DNA, the CDR3 is TGTGCCAGCAGCTTGTTACGTCGGCTAGATGGCACAGATACGCAGTATTTT. Translation: CASSLLRRLDGTDTQYF.

The chain uses TRBV30 and TRBJ2-7, with D possibly TRBD1 on 6 matching bases. Trimming shortened V by 1 base and J by 2 bases, and 15 bases separated the two germline ends. Germline V gene data show CDR1 as GTSNPN and CDR2 as SVGIG (reference sequence). CDR3 length: 15 residues. The CDR3 nucleotides read TGTGCCTGGAGTGCGACCGGGACATTAACCTACGAGCAGTACTTC. Translation gives CAWSATGTLTYEQYF.

This chain uses TRBV19 with TRBJ1-5; TRBD1 matches at 8 bases. Germline trimming cut 5 bases from V and 3 bases from J; bases unmatched to any gene: 9. The CDR3 runs 16 residues. The germline gives CDR1 LNHDA, CDR2 SQIVND (reference sequence). The CDR3, as DNA: TGTGCCAGTAGTCCCCCGGGACAGGTACACAATCAGCCCCAGCATTTT. Its translation is CASSPPGQVHNQPQHF.

V and J are TRBV7-3 and TRBJ2-5, with TRBD2 as a possible D gene (6 bases). CDR3 length equals 14 residues. CDR1 is SGHTA, CDR2 FQGTGA, per germline. The ends were cut back, 5 bases at V and 2 bases at J, with 12 bases in the middle. The CDR3 DNA follows: TGTGCCAGCAGCAAGGCGGGACTTCAAGAGACCCAGTACTTC. Translation gives CASSKAGLQETQYF.

The chain employs TRBV4-1 and TRBJ1-2; possible D gene TRBD1, 6 bases. Germline V gene sequence: CDR1 MGHRA, CDR2 YSYEKL. CDR3 size: 17 residues. Deletions cut 1 base from V and 8 bases from J, with 23 bases between. DNA of the CDR3: TGCGCCAGCAGCCAAGGGTTTGGACAGCGGTTGGGTAGGGGCTACACCTTC. Translated, it gives CASSQGFGQRLGRGYTF.

The chain links TRBV9 to TRBJ2-5; D is possibly TRBD2 (6 bases). The CDR3 loop spans 15 amino acids. Trimming took 1 base from V and 3 from J, leaving 13 bases between them. Germline CDR1 is SGDLS and CDR2 is YYNGEE. CDR3 nucleotides: TGTGCCAGCAGCGTATTTGGGACTCCGGAAGAGACCCAGTACTTC. It specifies CASSVFGTPEETQYF.

The chain uses TRBV7-2 and TRBJ2-7, with D unclear. The length of the CDR3 is 13 residues. Germline V lookup: CDR1 SGHTA, CDR2 FQGNSA. Trimming cost V 5 bases and J 5 bases, with 13 bases left between them. CDR3 sequence reads: CASSLLSKDEQYF. CDR3 bases: TGTGCCAGCAGCCTACTCTCGAAGGACGAGCAGTACTTC. Combining the CDR3 with reference TRBV7-2 and TRBJ2-7 gives the whole variable domain GAGVSQSPSNKVTEKGKDVELRCDPISGHTALYWYRQSLGQGLEFLIYFQGNSAPDKSGLPSDRFSAERTGGSVSTLTIQRTQQEDSAVYLCASSLLSKDEQYFGPGTRLTVT.

The chain links TRBV19 to TRBJ2-5, with 8 bases aligning to TRBD2. J was trimmed by 2 bases and V by 4 bases; bases with no gene match: 3. This CDR3 region has 14 residues. Germline CDR1 reads LNHDA; CDR2 reads SQIVND (reference sequence). The CDR3: CASSTSGQQETQYF. In nucleotides, the CDR3 is TGTGCCAGTAGTACTAGCGGGCAACAAGAGACCCAGTACTTC.

The rearrangement uses TRBV29-1 and TRBJ1-2, with 7 bases lining up with TRBD1. Germline V gives CDR1 SQVTM, CDR2 ANQGSEA. CDR3 length: 13 residues. V lost 6 bases and J lost 4; bases outside the gene matches: 8. In DNA form, the CDR3 reads TGCAGCGTAACGACAGGGCCCTCCTATGGCTACACCTTC. This sequence encodes CSVTTGPSYGYTF.

The rearrangement uses TRBV7-2 and TRBJ2-4, with D perhaps given as TRBD1 or TRBD2 (5 bases each). Trimming pared 3 bases from V and 5 bases from J, leaving 11 bases between. CDR3 length equals 14 residues. Germline CDR1 is SGHTA and CDR2 is FQGNSA. In DNA, the CDR3 is TGTGCCAGCAGCTTTCCGGGACGGCAAAACATTCAGTACTTC. It yields the protein CASSFPGRQNIQYF.

The chain is built from TRBV29-1 and TRBJ1-1; tentatively, D is TRBD1 (6 bases). CDR3 length equals 14 residues. Germline V gives CDR1 SQVTM, CDR2 ANQGSEA. Between the trimmed V and J ends, which lost 6 bases and 8 bases, there was a span of 22 bases. CDR3 in amino acids: CSVRILTGHGEAFF. The CDR3 coding sequence is TGCAGCGTACGAATTCTTACAGGGCATGGGGAAGCTTTCTTT. The full variable domain, with the rest looked up from reference TRBV29-1 and TRBJ1-1, is SAVISQKPSRDICQRGTSLTIQCQVDSQVTMMFWYRQQPGQSLTLIATANQGSEATYESGFVIDKFPISRPNLTFSTLTVSNMSPEDSSIYLCSVRILTGHGEAFFGQGTRLTVV.

The chain uses TRBV9 and TRBJ2-1, with 12 bases identical to TRBD2. The germline CDR1 and CDR2 sequences are SGDLS and YYNGEE. V gave up 0 bases and J gave up 4 bases; unmatched junction bases: 8. This CDR3 has 18 residues. The CDR3 DNA reads as TGTGCCAGCAGCGTAGTCCCCAGGCTAGCGGGGGGGTACAATGAGCAGTTCTTC. Translated, it gives CASSVVPRLAGGYNEQFF. The full variable domain, in which reference TRBV9 and TRBJ2-1 provide the parts outside the CDR3, is DSGVTQTPKHLITATGQRVTLRCSPRSGDLSVYWYQQSLDQGLQFLIQYYNGEERAKGNILERFSAQQFPDLHSELNLSSLELGDSALYFCASSVVPRLAGGYNEQFFGPGTRLTVL.

This chain joins TRBV30 and TRBJ1-5; the match to TRBD1 covers 8 bases. The V gene's germline CDR1 is GTSNPN and CDR2 SVGIG (reference sequence). This CDR3 is 14 amino acids long. V lost 0 bases, J lost 4 bases, and 2 bases stayed unmatched. The CDR3 loop reads CAWSVQGGNQPQHF. CDR3 bases: TGTGCCTGGAGTGTACAGGGGGGAAATCAGCCCCAGCATTTT.

The gene calls are TRBV11-2 and TRBJ2-3; 9 bases align to TRBD2. Germline CDR1 is SGHAT and CDR2 is FQNNGV. V was pared by 0 bases and J by 2 bases, with 3 bases of the junction left unmatched. The CDR3 contains 16 residues. CDR3 residues: CASSLEAGGHTDTQYF. The CDR3 DNA is TGTGCCAGCAGCTTAGAAGCGGGGGGACACACAGATACGCAGTATTTT.

This clone was counted between two and nine times. The rearrangement links TRBV29-1 to TRBJ1-4; a possible D gene is TRBD1 (5 bases). Germline-derived CDR1 and CDR2 are SQVTM and ANQGSEA. Trimming stripped 4 bases from V and 7 bases from J, with 13 bases between. The CDR3 loop spans 13 amino acids. In DNA, the CDR3 is TGCAGCGTTGTTATCCAGGGAGGTGAAAAACTGTTTTTT. Translated: CSVVIQGGEKLFF.

This clone was picked up a small number of times. The chain is built from TRBV4-1 and TRBJ2-5; the D gene is possibly TRBD1 (6 bases). V lost 9 bases to trimming and J lost 3 bases, with 8 bases between them. The CDR3 is 11 amino acids. Germline V gene sequence: CDR1 MGHRA, CDR2 YSYEKL. As DNA, the CDR3 is TGCGCCAGGCGGACAGAAGAGACCCAGTACTTC. Amino acids: CARRTEETQYF.

The chain carries TRBV5-4 and TRBJ2-2; 8 nucleotides line up with TRBD1. CDR1 SGHNT and CDR2 YYREEE come from the germline V gene (reference sequence). This CDR3 comprises 15 residues. J lost 4 bases, V lost 4 bases, and 6 bases had no gene match. The CDR3 nucleotides are TGTGCCAGCAGCCCCGGACAGGGCGGCACCGGGGAGCTGTTTTTT. It codes for CASSPGQGGTGELFF.

There are a few counts of this clone. The chain couples TRBV4-3 to TRBJ2-5; D might be TRBD1 (6 bases). This CDR3 contains 15 residues. Per the germline V gene, CDR1 is LGHNA and CDR2 is YSLEER. Trimming cost V 4 bases and J 4 bases, with 16 bases left between them. CDR3 DNA: TGCGCCAGCAGCCCAAGCTTGACAGGATCAGAGACCCAGTACTTC. Translation: CASSPSLTGSETQYF.

J is TRBJ1-2 and V is TRBV7-2; D is uncertain. The ends were cut back, 2 bases at V and 4 bases at J, with 5 bases in the middle. This CDR3 is 12 amino acids long. The germline CDR1 and CDR2 sequences are SGHTA and FQGNSA. CDR3 residues: CASSLPGYGYTF. Here the CDR3 DNA reads TGTGCCAGCAGCTTACCGGGCTATGGCTACACCTTC.

This clone appeared a few times. This sequence joins TRBV29-1 and TRBJ1-1; D may be TRBD1 (5 bases). Trimming shortened V by 6 bases and J by 0 bases, and 14 bases separated the two germline ends. This CDR3 contains 14 residues. Germline V lookup: CDR1 SQVTM, CDR2 ANQGSEA. CDR3 sequence (DNA): TGCAGCGTCGGCTTGGGGGTAATGAACACTGAAGCTTTCTTT. It encodes CSVGLGVMNTEAFF.

This clone has just a few counts. The J gene is TRBJ2-3, the V gene TRBV6-1, with D tentatively TRBD1 (7 bases). From germline, CDR1 is MNHNS and CDR2 SASEGT. The CDR3 runs to 14 residues. Trimming stripped 6 bases from V and 2 bases from J, with 12 bases between. CDR3 region: CASSGGQPTDTQYF. CDR3 DNA sequence: TGTGCCAGCAGCGGGGGACAGCCCACAGATACGCAGTATTTT.

The chain joins TRBV7-2 to TRBJ1-6; D not resolved. Deletions cut 1 base from V and 5 bases from J, with 9 bases between. The CDR3 consists of 15 residues. From germline, CDR1 is SGHTA and CDR2 FQGNSA. The CDR3 bases are TGTGCCAGCAGCTTAGGGGTAGTGAATAATTCACCCCTCCACTTT. This sequence encodes CASSLGVVNNSPLHF.

V is TRBV5-6 and J is TRBJ1-2, with D hard to call. Trimming left V 5 bases short and J 13 bases short, with 18 bases between. This CDR3 comprises 12 residues. Germline CDR1 reads SGHDT; CDR2 reads YYEEEE. The CDR3 sequence is CASSPRGRGFTF. CDR3 DNA sequence: TGTGCCAGCAGTCCGAGAGGGCGTGGATTCACCTTC.

J is TRBJ2-1 and V is TRBV25-1; no firm D call. Germline assignment: CDR1 MGHDK and CDR2 SYGVNS. With 5 bases removed from V and 5 bases from J, the gap between germline ends came to 13 bases. CDR3 length: 14 residues. The CDR3 region has the DNA TGTGCCAGCAGTCCCCGGACGGATAACAATGAGCAGTTCTTC. Translation gives CASSPRTDNNEQFF.

This chain uses TRBV7-2 with TRBJ1-5; D ambiguous. The V gene's germline CDR1 is SGHTA and CDR2 FQGNSA. V was pared by 1 base and J by 3 bases, with 1 base between. The CDR3 extends over 12 amino acids. This CDR3 is CASSLDNQPQHF. The CDR3 DNA reads TGTGCCAGCAGCTTAGACAATCAGCCCCAGCATTTT.